The clone carrying this T cell receptor (beta chain) was seen ten or more times. The data were taken from a study of T cell repertoires in cytomegalovirus infection. CDR1 is SGHTA, CDR2 FQGNSA, per germline. Trimming shortened V by 5 bases and J by 4 bases, and 14 bases separated the two germline ends. CDR3 length: 15 residues. TCRdb analysed the reads with MiXCR anew, one entry per CDR3 protein. The data hold about 530,000 distinct CDR3 sequences, with roughly 29% observed a single time. The TCR was taken from a human donor in good health (CMV status not recorded). Some clones in this sample may be carry-over from other donors' samples. The rearrangement links TRBV7-2 to TRBJ2-2; perhaps TRBD1 as D (6 bases). What was sequenced was PBMCs. The CDR3 DNA sequence: TGTGCCAGCAGCCGAACCATGGACAGCACCGGGGAGCTGTTTTTT. Translation gives CASSRTMDSTGELFF.